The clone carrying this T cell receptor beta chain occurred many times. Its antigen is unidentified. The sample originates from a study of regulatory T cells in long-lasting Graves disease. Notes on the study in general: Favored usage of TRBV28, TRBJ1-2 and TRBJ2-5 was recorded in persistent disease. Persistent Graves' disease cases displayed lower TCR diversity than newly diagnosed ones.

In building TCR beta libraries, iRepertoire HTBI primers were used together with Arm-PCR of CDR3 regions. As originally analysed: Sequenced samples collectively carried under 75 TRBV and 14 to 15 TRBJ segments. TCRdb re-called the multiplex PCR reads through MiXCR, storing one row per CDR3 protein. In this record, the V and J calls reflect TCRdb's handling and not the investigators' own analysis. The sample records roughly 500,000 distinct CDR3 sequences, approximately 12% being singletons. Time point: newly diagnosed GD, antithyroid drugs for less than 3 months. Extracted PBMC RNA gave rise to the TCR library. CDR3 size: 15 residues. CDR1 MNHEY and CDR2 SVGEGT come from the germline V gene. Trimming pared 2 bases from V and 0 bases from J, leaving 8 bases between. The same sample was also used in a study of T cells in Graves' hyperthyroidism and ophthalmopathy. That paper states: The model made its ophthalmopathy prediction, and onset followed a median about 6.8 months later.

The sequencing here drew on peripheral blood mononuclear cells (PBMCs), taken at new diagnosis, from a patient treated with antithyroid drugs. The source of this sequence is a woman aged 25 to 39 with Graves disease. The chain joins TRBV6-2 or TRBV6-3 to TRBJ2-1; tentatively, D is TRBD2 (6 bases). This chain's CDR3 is CASSYGGPSYNEQFF. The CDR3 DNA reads TGTGCCAGCAGTTACGGAGGGCCCTCCTACAATGAGCAGTTCTTC.